This T cell receptor (beta chain) is drawn from a study of CD8+ T cells in alopecia areata. In its sample, this clone was seen many times. CDR1 SEHNR and CDR2 FQNEAQ come from the germline V gene (reference sequence). V was pared by 6 bases and J by 4 bases, with 10 bases of the junction left unmatched. The CDR3 runs 15 residues. The authors extracted RNA and reverse transcribed it into cDNA as the sequencing template. Clones were read by immunoSEQ multiplex PCR, and TCRdb kept only the in-frame ones, dropping some. The data hold 140,000 to 150,000 clones, with approximately 50% observed a single time.

The sample in question was CD4+ T cells sorted from blood, obtained at week 0. V gene TRBV7-9 combines with J gene TRBJ1-1; 8 bases are shared with TRBD1. The clonotype was recovered from a human donor with alopecia areata. The CDR3 is CASSLFRGQGTEAFF. CDR3 bases: TGTGCCAGCAGTTTATTCAGGGGGCAAGGCACTGAAGCTTTCTTT.